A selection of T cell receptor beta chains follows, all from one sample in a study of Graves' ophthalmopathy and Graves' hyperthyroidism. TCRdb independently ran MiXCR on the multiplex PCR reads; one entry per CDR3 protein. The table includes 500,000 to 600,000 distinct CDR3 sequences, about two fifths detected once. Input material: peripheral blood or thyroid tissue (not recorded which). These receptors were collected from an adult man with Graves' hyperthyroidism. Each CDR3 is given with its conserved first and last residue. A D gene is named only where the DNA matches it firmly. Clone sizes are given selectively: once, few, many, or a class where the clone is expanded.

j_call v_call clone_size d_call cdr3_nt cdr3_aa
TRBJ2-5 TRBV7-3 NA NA TGTGCCAGCGGTGATAGGGGTAACAGAAAAGAGACCCAGTACTTC CASGDRGNRKETQYF
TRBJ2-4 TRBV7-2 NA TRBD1 TGTGCCAGCAGTTATGACAGGGGAAACATTCAGTACTTC CASSYDRGNIQYF
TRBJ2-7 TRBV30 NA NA TGTGCCTGGAGTACTGATCTACCTTACGAGCAGTACTTC CAWSTDLPYEQYF
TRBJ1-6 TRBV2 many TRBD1 TGTGCCAGCAGCGGCCGTGGACAGGGGGGCGTTTCACCCCTCCACTTT CASSGRGQGGVSPLHF
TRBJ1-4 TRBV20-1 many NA TGCAGTGCTCGGGTGGGAGGAAATGAAAAACTGTTTTTT CSARVGGNEKLFF
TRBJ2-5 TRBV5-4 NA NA TGTGCCAGCAGCTTAAAGGGTTCAGAGACCCAGTACTTC CASSLKGSETQYF
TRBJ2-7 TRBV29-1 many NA TGCAGCGTTTTGGCAGACTCCTACGAGCAGTACTTC CSVLADSYEQYF
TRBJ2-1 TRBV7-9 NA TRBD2 TGTGCCAGCAGCTTAGCGCTGCGGGAGATGGTGCATGAGCAGTTCTTC CASSLALREMVHEQFF
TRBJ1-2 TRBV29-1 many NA TGCAGCGCAGGACCGGGGGCTGGACTCACCTTC CSAGPGAGLTF
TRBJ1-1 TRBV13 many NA TGTGCCAGCAGCTTAAGCGATTTGCGGGGGGAAGCTTTCTTT CASSLSDLRGEAFF
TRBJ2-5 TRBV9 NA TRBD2 TGTGCCAGCAGCGCTTCAGCGGGAGGGAGTGAGACCCAGTACTTC CASSASAGGSETQYF
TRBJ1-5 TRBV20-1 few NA TGCAGTGCTAGAGCCCTTCCCCTAGGAAGTAGTCAGCCCCAGCATTTT CSARALPLGSSQPQHF
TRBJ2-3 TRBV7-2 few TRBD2 TGTGCCAGCAGCTCATCTAGCGGGGTTAGAGATACGCAGTATTTT CASSSSSGVRDTQYF
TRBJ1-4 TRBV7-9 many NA TGTGCCAGCAGCTTAGGAGGCGGACGGCTGTTTTTT CASSLGGGRLFF
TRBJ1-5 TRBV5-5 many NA TGTGCCAGCAGCTTGGCTTTCGGTGGCAATCAGCCCCAGCATTTT CASSLAFGGNQPQHF
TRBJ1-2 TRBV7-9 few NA TGTGCCAGCAGCACGTTAGATGGCTACACCTTC CASSTLDGYTF
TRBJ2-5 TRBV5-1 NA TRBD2 TGCGCCAGCAGCGTTGCGGGGACTATACAAGAGACCCAGTACTTC CASSVAGTIQETQYF
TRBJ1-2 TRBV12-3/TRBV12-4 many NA TGTGCCAGCAGTTTTGTCGGGAACTATGGCTACACCTTC CASSFVGNYGYTF
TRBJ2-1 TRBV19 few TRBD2 TGTGCCAGTAGCTCTAGCGGGAGTGGTGATGAGCAGTTCTTC CASSSSGSGDEQFF
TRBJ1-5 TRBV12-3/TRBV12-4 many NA TGTGCCAGCAGTTTAGTTGACAGTAATCAGCCCCAGCATTTT CASSLVDSNQPQHF
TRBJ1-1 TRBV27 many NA TGTGCCAGCAGTGTGTCTGGGTGGGGAGACACTGAAGCTTTCTTT CASSVSGWGDTEAFF
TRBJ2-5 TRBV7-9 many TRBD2 TGTGCCAGCAGGTCTAACGGCGGGAGAGGTGTACAAGAGACCCAGTACTTC CASRSNGGRGVQETQYF
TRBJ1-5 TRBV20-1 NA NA TGCAGTGCTAGAGTTCCTAGCGGGAGTAATGAGCCCCAGCATTTT CSARVPSGSNEPQHF
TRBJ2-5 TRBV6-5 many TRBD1 TGTGCCAGCAGTTGGACAGGGTTTCAGGAGACCCAGTACTTC CASSWTGFQETQYF
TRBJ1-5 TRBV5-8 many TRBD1 TGTGCCAGCAGCTTTGAAGACAGGGTCAATCAGCCCCAGCATTTT CASSFEDRVNQPQHF
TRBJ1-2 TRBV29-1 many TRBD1 TGCAGCGTTAGGGGACAGGGGAACTATGGCTACACCTTC CSVRGQGNYGYTF
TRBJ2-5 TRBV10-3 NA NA TGTGCCATCAGTGAGGGACTGGCGGCCTGGACCCAGTACTTC CAISEGLAAWTQYF
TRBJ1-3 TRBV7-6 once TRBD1 TGTGCCAGCAGCAAACAGGGGGTTAGCTGTTGTAACACCATATATTTT CASSKQGVSCCNTIYF
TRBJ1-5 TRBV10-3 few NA TGTGCCAGCAGTGATCACGGGGGTAGCAATCAGCCCCAGCATTTT CASSDHGGSNQPQHF
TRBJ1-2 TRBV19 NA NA TGTGCCAGTAGTCGCCGGGACGGAGATAATGGCTACGCCTTC CASSRRDGDNGYAF
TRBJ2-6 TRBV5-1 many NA TGCGCCAGCAGCTTTCCAGGGGTACCTGGGGCCAACGTCCTGACTTTC CASSFPGVPGANVLTF
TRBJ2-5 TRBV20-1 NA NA TGCAGTGCTAGACCCCTAGATTTAGAGACCCAGTACTTC CSARPLDLETQYF
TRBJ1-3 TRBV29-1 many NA TGCAGCGTTGCTGGGGACCCTCTTTCTGGAAACACCATATATTTT CSVAGDPLSGNTIYF
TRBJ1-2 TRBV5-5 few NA TGTGCCAGCAGCATCGAACCTGAAGCTAACTATGGCTACACCTTC CASSIEPEANYGYTF
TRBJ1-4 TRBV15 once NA TGTGCCACCAGCAGAGGCTGGGGGGATGATGAAAAACTGTTTTTT CATSRGWGDDEKLFF
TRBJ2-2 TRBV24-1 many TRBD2 TGTGCCACCAGTGATTTCGAGGGACTAGCGGGAGTGAGCACCGGGGAGCTGTTTTTT CATSDFEGLAGVSTGELFF
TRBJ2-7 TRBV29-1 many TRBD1 TGCAGCGCACTAGGACAGGGCTACGAGCAGTACTTC CSALGQGYEQYF
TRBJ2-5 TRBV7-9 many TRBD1 TGTGCCAGCAGTCATACGACAGGGACGTACCAAGAGACCCAGTACTTC CASSHTTGTYQETQYF
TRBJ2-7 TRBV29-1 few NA TGCAGCGTTGCTTCAGGGTTCGAGCAGTACTTC CSVASGFEQYF
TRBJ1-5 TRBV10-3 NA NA TGTGCCAGCAGTGTGGGGTCAGTCAGCAATCAGCCCCAGCATTTT CASSVGSVSNQPQHF
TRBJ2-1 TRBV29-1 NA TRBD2 TGCAGCGTTGGACCGGGACTAGCACTTGAGCAGTTCTTC CSVGPGLALEQFF
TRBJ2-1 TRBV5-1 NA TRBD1 TGCGCCAGCAGCCGAACAGGGGATGAGCAGTTCTTC CASSRTGDEQFF
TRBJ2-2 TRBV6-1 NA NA TGTGCCAGCAGGAAAGCTGACAGTTACACCGGGGAGCTGTTTTTT CASRKADSYTGELFF
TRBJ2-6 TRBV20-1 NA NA TGCAGTGCTAGAGGGCAGGGGTGGCTAGCGGGGGCCAACGTCCTGACTTTC CSARGQGWLAGANVLTF
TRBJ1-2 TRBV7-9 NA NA TGTGCCAGCAGCACTTACAGGGACGAACCCTACACCTTC CASSTYRDEPYTF
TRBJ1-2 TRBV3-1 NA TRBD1 TGTGCCAGCAGCCAAGGTACAGGGGTAAATGGCTACACCTTC CASSQGTGVNGYTF
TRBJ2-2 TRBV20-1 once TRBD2 TGCAGTGCTAGGGGGGGAGGGGAAAGGGGGGAGCTGTTTTTT CSARGGGERGELFF
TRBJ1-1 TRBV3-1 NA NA TGTGCCAGCAGCTTCAGGGCGGGGAACGCTGAAGCTTTCTTT CASSFRAGNAEAFF
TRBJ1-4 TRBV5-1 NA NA TGCGCCAGCAGCCCGGGGGACACGAGGATTCGGCTGTTTTTT CASSPGDTRIRLFF
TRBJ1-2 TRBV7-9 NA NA TGTGCCAGCAGCCCCGAACTCTTCGAGGGTCTGGACTATGGCTACACCTTC CASSPELFEGLDYGYTF
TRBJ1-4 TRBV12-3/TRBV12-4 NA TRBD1 TGTGCCAGCACCAAGCAGACAGGGCTTAAGGAAAAACTGTTTTTT CASTKQTGLKEKLFF
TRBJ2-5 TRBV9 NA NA TGTGCCAGCAGCTTTGGGTGGAGCCAAGAGATCCAGTACTTC CASSFGWSQEIQYF
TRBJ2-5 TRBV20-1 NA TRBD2 TGCAGTGCTAGTGAGGGGCTAGCGGGATACCAAGAGACCCAGTACTTC CSASEGLAGYQETQYF
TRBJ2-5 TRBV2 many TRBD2 TGTGCCAGCAGTGAAGTGGGGGGGCAAGAGACCCAGTACTTC CASSEVGGQETQYF
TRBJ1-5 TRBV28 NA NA TGTGCCAGCAGCCCCCACGGAGGAGGTCAGCCCCAGCATTTT CASSPHGGGQPQHF
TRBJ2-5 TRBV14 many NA TGTGCCAGCAGCCAATTAGGCGAGACCCAGTACTTC CASSQLGETQYF